Shown below are 11 T cell receptor beta chains from a single sample sequenced in a study of Graves' ophthalmopathy and Graves' hyperthyroidism. Researchers took RNA transcripts and amplified TCR beta CDR3 regions from them. The first round was an RT-PCR with HTBI primers, and the second round was a multiplex PCR. One entry per CDR3 protein results from TCRdb running MiXCR on the multiplex PCR reads. The sample holds 350,000 to 450,000 distinct CDR3 sequences; roughly 18% are singletons and the top ten take roughly 1.5%. The sample was peripheral blood. These receptors were taken from a woman younger than 30 with Graves' ophthalmopathy.

This clonotype has only one observation. A junction boundary mismatches the germline segment, possibly from a read error. This chain links TRBV28 with TRBJ1-2; D ambiguous. Germline V gives CDR1 MDHEN, CDR2 SYDVKM. The CDR3 contains 10 residues. The CDR3 nucleotides read TGTGCCAGCAGTCACGGACGGGAATACTTC. Amino acid sequence: CASSHGREYF.

The sample holds many counts of this clonotype. The chain uses TRBV30 and TRBJ1-3, with D possibly being TRBD1 (6 bases). V was cut by 3 bases and J by 11 bases, with 17 bases left in between. This CDR3 spans 13 amino acids. In germline, CDR1 is GTSNPN, CDR2 SVGIG (reference sequence). The CDR3 here is CAWSWNRDGAIYF. DNA for the CDR3: TGTGCCTGGAGCTGGAACAGGGACGGTGCCATATATTTT.

There are many counts of this clonotype. The J gene is TRBJ2-5, the V gene TRBV29-1; D remains unclear. Germline lookup yields CDR1 SQVTM and CDR2 ANQGSEA. The CDR3 has 10 amino acids. With 4 bases removed from V and 6 bases from J, the gap between germline ends came to 6 bases. The CDR3 loop reads CSVVRKTQYF. The CDR3 DNA follows: TGCAGCGTTGTACGAAAGACCCAGTACTTC.

The chain recombines TRBV18 with TRBJ2-7; D not certain. CDR1 is KGHSH, CDR2 LQKENI, per germline. The CDR3 covers 13 residues. Deletions cut 0 bases from V and 3 bases from J, with 6 bases between. The CDR3 loop is CASSPPLDYEQYF. CDR3 DNA: TGTGCCAGCTCACCACCTCTGGACTACGAGCAGTACTTC.

This clonotype was seen many times. This chain joins TRBV19 and TRBJ1-5, with TRBD1 matching over 7 bases. The length of the CDR3 is 16 residues. Germline loops: CDR1 LNHDA, CDR2 SQIVND (reference sequence). V shed 6 bases and J 0 bases; nucleotides not matched to a gene: 8. This chain's CDR3 is CASRPGQIFSNQPQHF. In nucleotides, the CDR3 is TGTGCCAGTAGACCGGGACAGATTTTTAGCAATCAGCCCCAGCATTTT.

This clonotype was seen many times. The J gene is TRBJ2-3, the V gene TRBV20-1; 11 nucleotides align to TRBD2. The length of the CDR3 is 14 residues. CDR1 and CDR2 from the germline V gene are DFQATT and SNEGSKA (reference sequence). The J segment lost 4 bases and the V segment lost 4 bases, leaving 4 bases of the junction unmatched. The CDR3 nucleotides are TGCAGTGCTAAGCTAGCGGGAGGTTCAGATACGCAGTATTTT. Translation: CSAKLAGGSDTQYF.

There are many counts of this clonotype. The V call is TRBV20-1, the J call TRBJ2-7; 8 nucleotides agree with TRBD1. CDR3 length: 13 residues. V lost 3 bases to trimming and J lost 2 bases; unmatched junction nucleotides: 3. CDR1 and CDR2 from the germline V gene are DFQATT and SNEGSKA (reference sequence). The CDR3 here is CSARDRAAYEQYF. CDR3 sequence (DNA): TGCAGTGCTAGGGACAGGGCCGCCTACGAGCAGTACTTC.

The sample holds many counts of this clonotype. This sequence joins TRBV6-5 and TRBJ2-1, with D uncertain. In germline, CDR1 is MNHEY, CDR2 SVGAGI. V was cut by 0 bases and J by 9 bases, with 21 bases left in between. The CDR3 length is 17 residues. DNA of the CDR3: TGTGCCAGCAGTTACTCAAGGCAATCTCCCCGCCCAGCTGAGCAGTTCTTC. This translates into CASSYSRQSPRPAEQFF.

The chain couples TRBV28 to TRBJ1-1, with D unclear. CDR1 and CDR2 (germline): MDHEN, SYDVKM. Trimming took 3 bases from V and 0 from J, leaving 8 bases between them. The CDR3 sequence is 14 residues long. CDR3 bases: TGTGCCAGCAGTTTCACGAGCTTGAACACTGAAGCTTTCTTT. Translating it yields CASSFTSLNTEAFF.

This clonotype was counted many times. This chain connects TRBV20-1 to TRBJ2-7; D perhaps matches TRBD2 (5 bases). V was pared by 6 bases and J by 2 bases, with 20 bases between. Germline V lookup: CDR1 DFQATT, CDR2 SNEGSKA (reference sequence). CDR3 size: 15 residues. DNA of the CDR3: TGCAGTGCGGAAAAGAGTGGGAGATTAGCCTACGAGCAGTACTTC. Translation gives CSAEKSGRLAYEQYF.

This clonotype was seen many times. The chain combines TRBV6-5 with TRBJ1-2, with 7 bases fitting TRBD1. With V trimmed by 3 bases and J by 4 bases, 8 bases remained unmatched. The CDR3 totals 15 residues. CDR1 and CDR2 from the germline V gene are MNHEY and SVGAGI. This CDR3 is CASSYLTGRPYGYTF. The CDR3 DNA reads TGTGCCAGCAGTTATCTGACAGGGCGACCCTATGGCTACACCTTC.